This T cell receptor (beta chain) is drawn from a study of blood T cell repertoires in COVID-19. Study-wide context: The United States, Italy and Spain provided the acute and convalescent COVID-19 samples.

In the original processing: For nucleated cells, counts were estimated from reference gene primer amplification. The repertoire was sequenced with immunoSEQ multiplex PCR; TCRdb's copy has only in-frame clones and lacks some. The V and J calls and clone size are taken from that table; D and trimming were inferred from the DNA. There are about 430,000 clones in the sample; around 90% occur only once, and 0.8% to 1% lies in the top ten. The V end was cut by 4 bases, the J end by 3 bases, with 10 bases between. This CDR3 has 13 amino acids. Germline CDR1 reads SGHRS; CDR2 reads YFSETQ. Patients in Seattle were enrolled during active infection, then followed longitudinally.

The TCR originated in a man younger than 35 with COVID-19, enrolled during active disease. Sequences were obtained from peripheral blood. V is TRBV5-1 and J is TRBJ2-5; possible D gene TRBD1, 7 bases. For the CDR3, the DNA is TGCGCCAGCAGCGGCGGGACAGAAGAGACCCAGTACTTC. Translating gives CASSGGTEETQYF.